This TCR beta chain was captured by sequencing in a study of T cell changes during pregnancy in multiple sclerosis. Per germline, CDR1 SGHRS and CDR2 YFSETQ. CDR3 length: 14 residues. V dropped 2 bases and J dropped 5; count of bases not matched to a gene: 3. Clones were sequenced by immunoSEQ multiplex PCR, and TCRdb holds only the in-frame ones, with some missing. The table lists some 87,000 clones, around 94% of them singletons. V is TRBV5-1 and J is TRBJ2-2; 7 positions match TRBD1. This sample comprised CD4+ T cells from peripheral blood mononuclear cells, obtained before pregnancy. This clonotype was sampled from a female donor with multiple sclerosis, enrolled in a pregnancy study. CDR3 sequence (DNA): TGCGCCAGCAGCTTCCGGGACAGTACCGGGGAGCTGTTTTTT. Its translation: CASSFRDSTGELFF.